Listed below are T cell receptor beta chains from one sample, sequenced in a study of cytomegalovirus exposure and HLA in healthy donors. Using immunoSEQ multiplex PCR, the repertoire was profiled, and TCRdb retains in-frame clones only, with some absent. The table lists about 78,000 clones, approximately 77% of them singletons. Sequencing was done on a sample of PBMCs. Receptors originate from a woman in her thirties or forties in good health and CMV-seropositive. Both conserved end residues are part of each CDR3. A D gene is named only where the DNA matches it firmly. The size field is filled for only some rows; it gives once, few, many or a size class.

>TRBJ1-3|-|-|TRBV6-5
CASSSNIAGNTIYF
TGTGCCAGCAGTTCGAACATAGCCGGAAACACCATATATTTT
>TRBJ2-1|-|TRBD2|TRBV15
CATTAGVSYNEQFF
TGTGCCACCACGGCGGGAGTTTCCTACAATGAGCAGTTCTTC
>TRBJ1-6|-|-|TRBV5-6
CASSLDGGRNSPLHF
TGTGCCAGCAGCTTGGATGGGGGGAGGAATTCACCCCTCCACTTT
>TRBJ1-6|once|-|TRBV15
CATSRVDRNSPLHF
TGTGCCACCAGCAGAGTCGACAGAAATTCACCCCTCCACTTT
>TRBJ1-2|-|-|TRBV30
CAWTAKLYGYTF
TGTGCCTGGACAGCGAAACTTTATGGCTACACCTTC
>TRBJ2-7|few|-|TRBV5-4
CASSSERGKIWYF
TGTGCCAGCAGCTCCGAGCGAGGGAAAATCTGGTACTTC
>TRBJ2-5|-|-|TRBV7-7
CASSLARGTIVETQYF
TGTGCTAGCAGCTTAGCGCGTGGGACAATAGTGGAGACCCAGTACTTC
>TRBJ2-7|once|TRBD2|TRBV2
CASSFPAAGGPYEQYF
TGTGCCAGCAGTTTCCCCGCTGCGGGAGGTCCCTACGAGCAGTACTTC
>TRBJ1-4|-|TRBD1|TRBV4-2
CASSQDVGTGNEKLFF
TGTGCCAGCAGCCAAGATGTCGGGACAGGGAACGAAAAACTGTTTTTT
>TRBJ2-3|-|TRBD1|TRBV30
CASRGTGDRPQYF
TGTGCCTCTCGCGGGACAGGGGATCGTCCGCAGTATTTT
>TRBJ2-2|few|TRBD1|TRBV5-5
CASSSGTGVGTGELFF
TGTGCCAGCAGCTCCGGGACAGGGGTGGGCACCGGGGAGCTGTTTTTT
>TRBJ2-2|-|TRBD1|TRBV11-2
CASSLVSAGGPRELFF
TGTGCCAGCAGCTTAGTGTCGGCAGGGGGCCCGCGGGAGCTGTTTTTT
>TRBJ2-3|-|TRBD2|TRBV5-1
CASSLGLAGGMDTQYF
TGCGCCAGCAGCTTGGGACTAGCGGGGGGAATGGATACGCAGTATTTT
>TRBJ2-5|-|TRBD2|TRBV13
CASSFPSGGSPHQETQYF
TGTGCCAGCAGCTTTCCTAGCGGGGGTTCCCCCCACCAAGAGACCCAGTACTTC
>TRBJ1-2|-|-|TRBV7-8
CASSLAGTGGYTF
TGTGCCAGCAGCTTAGCGGGCACAGGAGGCTACACCTTC
>TRBJ1-3|-|-|TRBV5-1
CASSRISTDSGNTIYF
TGCGCCAGCAGCCGGATCTCGACTGACTCTGGAAACACCATATATTTT
>TRBJ2-7|few|TRBD1|TRBV7-8
CASSLAGTGHEQYF
TGTGCCAGCAGCTTAGCAGGGACAGGACACGAGCAGTACTTC
>TRBJ2-2|-|TRBD2|TRBV6-6
CASRLSGRDPGELFF
TGTGCCAGCAGACTTAGCGGGAGGGACCCCGGGGAGCTGTTTTTT
>TRBJ1-2|-|TRBD1|TRBV28
CASKGQGSGYTF
TGTGCCAGCAAAGGACAGGGGTCCGGCTACACCTTC
>TRBJ2-7|-|-|TRBV18
CASSPLAKNYEQYF
TGTGCCAGCTCACCCCTCGCGAAAAACTACGAGCAGTACTTC
>TRBJ1-1|few|-|TRBV28
CASSFSFLNTEAFF
TGTGCCAGCAGTTTCAGTTTTCTGAACACTGAAGCTTTCTTT
>TRBJ1-2|-|TRBD1|TRBV28
CASSGTGAGYGYTF
TGTGCCAGCAGTGGGACAGGGGCAGGATATGGCTACACCTTC
>TRBJ1-4|-|-|TRBV30
CAWSIAQRGEKLFF
TGTGCCTGGAGTATAGCACAGCGGGGTGAAAAACTGTTTTTT
>TRBJ1-3|-|-|TRBV28
CASSLPHRGSRNTIYF
TGTGCCAGCAGTTTACCCCACCGGGGGAGCAGAAACACCATATATTTT
>TRBJ1-6|-|-|TRBV19
CAANSPLHF
TGTGCAGCTAATTCACCCCTCCACTTT
>TRBJ1-1|-|TRBD1|TRBV10-1
CASSGRTGMNTEAFF
TGCGCCAGCAGTGGGAGGACAGGGATGAACACTGAAGCTTTCTTT
>TRBJ1-2|once|TRBD1|TRBV28
CASRFRGLGYGYTF
TGTGCCAGCAGATTCAGGGGGCTCGGCTATGGCTACACCTTC
>TRBJ1-3|-|TRBD1|TRBV25-1
CASGDRGLGNTIYF
TGTGCCAGCGGGGACAGGGGGCTTGGAAACACCATATATTTT
>TRBJ2-3|-|TRBD2|TRBV7-9
CASSPIAGTPDTQYF
TGTGCCAGCAGCCCTATAGCGGGGACCCCAGATACGCAGTATTTT
>TRBJ2-5|once|TRBD2|TRBV6-5
CASSYASAGGKETQYF
TGTGCCAGCAGTTACGCCAGTGCGGGGGGAAAAGAGACCCAGTACTTC
>TRBJ1-2|-|TRBD1|TRBV6-6
CASSYRDRVGGYTF
TGTGCCAGCAGTTACCGAGACAGGGTCGGAGGCTACACCTTC
>TRBJ2-2|few|TRBD2|TRBV9
CASSVKGLAGFNTGELFF
TGTGCCAGCAGCGTAAAAGGGCTAGCGGGGTTTAACACCGGGGAGCTGTTTTTT
>TRBJ1-2|-|-|TRBV7-9
CASRGGGAFYGYTF
TGTGCCAGCAGGGGTGGTGGGGCATTCTATGGCTACACCTTC
>TRBJ2-3|-|-|TRBV5-1
CASSFRDTDTQYF
TGCGCCAGCAGCTTCCGGGACACAGATACGCAGTATTTT
>TRBJ1-2|-|-|TRBV27
CASSLGGRGYGYTF
TGTGCCAGCAGTTTAGGAGGGAGAGGCTATGGCTACACCTTC